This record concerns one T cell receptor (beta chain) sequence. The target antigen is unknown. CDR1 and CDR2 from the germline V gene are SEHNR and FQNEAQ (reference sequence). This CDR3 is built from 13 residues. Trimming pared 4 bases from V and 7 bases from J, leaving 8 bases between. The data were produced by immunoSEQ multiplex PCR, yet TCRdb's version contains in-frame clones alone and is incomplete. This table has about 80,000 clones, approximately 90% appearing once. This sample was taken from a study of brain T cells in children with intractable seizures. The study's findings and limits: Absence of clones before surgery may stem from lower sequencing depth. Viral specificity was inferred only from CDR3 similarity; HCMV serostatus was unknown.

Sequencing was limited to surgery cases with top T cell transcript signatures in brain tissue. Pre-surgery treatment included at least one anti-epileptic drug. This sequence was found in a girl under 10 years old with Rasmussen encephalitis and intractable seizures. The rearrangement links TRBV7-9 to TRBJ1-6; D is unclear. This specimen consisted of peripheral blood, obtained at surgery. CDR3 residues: CASSSKVNSPLHF. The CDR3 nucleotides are TGTGCCAGCAGCTCCAAAGTAAATTCACCCCTCCACTTT.